This TCR beta chain came from a study of cytomegalovirus exposure and HLA in healthy donors (dated by TCRdb to 2016 to 2017). Background for the entire study: According to an earlier analysis of 450 to 650 of the donors, 150 million to 200 million T cells yielded 117 million unique TCR beta sequences and about 300 Gb of sequence data. In an earlier analysis of roughly 540 of the donors, high-throughput TCR beta sequencing was used to judge whether each TCR beta V gene segment behaved as functional or pseudogenic. A later analysis re-examined previously published TCR beta repertoires from 500 to 700 donors and added high-resolution HLA genotyping to investigate patterns of TCR occurrence. In addition to the first cohort of 666 subjects, a separate validation cohort of around 110 different subjects was used. Both class I and class II loci were covered by HLA typing, at four-digit resolution. Typing coverage differed by locus: A, B, C, DRB1 and DQB1 were typed in roughly 620-630 donors, DQA1 in approximately 520, DPA1 in 600 to 610, and DPB1 in around 440. An early release covering roughly 640 HLA-typed donors comprised roughly 300 gigabases of sequencing data and 85 million to 100 million unique TCR sequences. The later analysis used no new phenotypic data to find candidate immune exposures, relying instead on TCR beta sequences and their occurrence across donors. Donor age, sex, ethnicity and CMV serostatus were compiled alongside the repertoire data. The T cell repertoires of around 670 subjects were profiled by immunosequencing and related to cytomegalovirus serostatus. The study aimed to test whether cataloging public T cell receptors could reveal signatures of past pathogen exposure. The study combined high-throughput TCR immunosequencing, statistical association of individual TCRs with disease status, and machine learning to predict cytomegalovirus infection status. Four or five DR-DQ haplotypes were handled as single units for association and clustering, since linkage in the cohort was strong. Genome-wide SNP genotypes for about 65% of the roughly 700 donors were used in a later genetic analysis, which treated that subset as a discovery cohort. Every repertoire in the discovery cohort had been generated on one and the same sequencing platform. Among the roughly 400 genotyped donors, around 81% belonged to the genetic ancestry cluster associated with self-reported Caucasian donors. Across around 400 genotyped donors of the cohort, an average of 235,054 unique TCR beta nucleotide sequences per donor were sequenced, and 15% to 20% of those sequences were non-productive. Results and caveats for the whole study, not just this receptor: A further reported finding was that TCR beta sequences accurately predicted the HLA-A and HLA-B alleles for most subjects in the first cohort. The classifier was reported to diagnose cytomegalovirus status with high specificity and sensitivity in both the original and validation cohorts. When HLA alleles, especially DR and DQ, strongly co-occurred, attributing TCR associations to individual alleles was difficult. An earlier analysis of approximately 600 of the donors showed that most TCR beta V segments appeared in productive rearrangements either about 87% or about 30% of the time, which broadly matched IMGT annotations. While some public TCRs were present in many individuals, most TCR sequences turned up only very rarely across donors. According to a later analysis, TCR association rates differed among HLA loci, with DRB1 alleles showing the most associated TCRs and HLA-C alleles showing the fewest. Linkage disequilibrium might explain the correlated functional status among segregating V segments, but an unknown experimental factor could not be excluded. A later genetic analysis reported fewer N-insertions in productive TCRs among donors in an Asian-associated ancestry cluster than the roughly 650-donor mean. Several of the top co-occurrence clusters appeared to be linked to parvovirus B19, influenza, CMV and Epstein-Barr virus, according to a later analysis. The authors suggested that the approach could potentially be extended to other disease states and immunological phenotypes. A group of highly shared sequence variants was considered likely to be a technical artifact of the sequencing pipeline. The cohort was sequenced for TCR beta chains only, and without alpha or paired-chain data the features that could be detected were limited. A later analysis associated approximately 17,000 TCR beta sequences with specific HLA alleles at a false discovery rate of 0.05. In the study, around 160 TCR beta chains were listed as associated with cytomegalovirus. The only immune exposure information available for the cohort was CMV serostatus. Presence/absence analyses assumed roughly uniform sequencing depth across donors, an assumption that may not hold. Because counts were too low, roughly 18 rarely observed V segments, including chromosome 9 orphons, were left out of the earlier analysis of about 500 of the donors. In a later analysis, most CMV-associated TCR beta chains were found to appear HLA-restricted, with HLA associations seemingly driven largely by CMV exposure. In vitro tests confirmed that a few of the cytomegalovirus-associated TCR beta chains recognize cytomegalovirus antigens. In a later analysis, HLA-associated TCR beta chains showed more clonal expansion and lower generation probabilities than non-associated chains that were equally common. In a later genetic analysis, a missense DCLRE1C variant was associated with V-gene and J-gene trimming of TCR beta chains, and the association was replicated in an independent cohort. HLA typing was unavailable for some donors at each locus, so association tests used only the typed subset.

The protocol used for the library was the immunoSEQ multiplex PCR assay. For the multiplex PCR, a mixture combining 60 forward primers for TCR Vbeta segments and 13 reverse primers for TCR Jbeta segments was used. A multiplex PCR assay on genomic DNA amplified the CDR3 region of rearranged TCR beta genes. On the Illumina HiSeq System, the amplified TCR beta libraries were sequenced as 87-base-pair reads. The authors' analysis ran thus. A later analysis counted about 76 million unique TCR beta chains across the 650 to 800 repertoires, and around 9.9 million of these chains were shared by at least two donors. A nearest-neighbor algorithm error-corrected the raw reads and collapsed the reads into unique sequences, merging closely related sequences to remove PCR and sequencing errors. CDR3 sequences were aligned to IMGT reference sequences to assign V, D and J gene segments. For a sequence to be retained, at least a six-nucleotide match to both a V gene segment and a J gene segment was required. A rearrangement was called productive if the CDR3 had no stop codons and remained in frame with V and J, and every other rearrangement was called non-productive. Following IMGT convention, CDR3 was defined as the stretch from the second conserved V-encoded cysteine to the conserved J-encoded phenylalanine. In an earlier analysis of more than 550 of the donors, sequences lacking an unambiguous match to a single V gene segment were excluded. An earlier analysis of a few hundred of the donors classified V segments as functional when productive rearrangements were above 56.7% and as segregating when the standard deviation between donors was above 5%. A statistical classification framework was built for diagnosing cytomegalovirus status from the catalog of TCR beta chain sequences. V and J gene assignment, in a later analysis, came from comparing TCR nucleotide sequences with IMGT/GENE-DB human TR gene sequences. Using the TCRdist pipeline, a later analysis assigned CDR3 sequences along with most-parsimonious VDJ recombination scenarios. In a later analysis, every TCR beta chain was defined by the combination of its CDR3 amino acid sequence and its V-gene family, and reads without a unique V-gene family were dropped. To address suspected cross-contamination and a sequencing artifact, a later analysis removed 592 highly shared, low-generation-probability nucleotide sequences. In a later analysis, a clonal expansion index for each public chain was calculated from normalized within-repertoire ranks of inferred template counts. Generation probabilities in a later analysis came from a VDJ recombination model fitted to out-of-frame rearrangements, and those results were checked against IGoR. A later analysis scored TCR-TCR, TCR-HLA and TCR-CMV co-occurrence with hypergeometric tests, applying a repertoire-size bias correction to TCR pairs. False discovery rates were estimated in a later analysis by permuting HLA or CMV assignments 20 times. In a later analysis, co-occurring TCRs were grouped with DBSCAN, and TCRdist sequence similarity was added when clustering was performed within HLA-allele-positive subsets. Repertoires with fewer than 30,000 or more than 120,000 public chains, plus five repertoires with anomalous nucleotide sharing, were excluded from co-occurrence clustering. The table was pulled from immuneACCESS by TCRdb, which kept in-frame rearrangements only. Such tables lose some clones; where checked, under half of the loss comes from unresolved V genes, and the rest has no known cause. The DNA was the basis for D and trimming; V, J and clone size are from that table. The sample has more than 95,000 clones on record, roughly 9.9% of them singletons. The ten most abundant clones make up about 3% of the sample.

The sample holds a few counts of this clone. There is no known antigen for this receptor. One base away there is no much larger clone; base qualities are not given. In total, 666 healthy bone marrow donors made up the cohort. Cohort members were all nominally healthy when sampled, although unrecorded immune exposures were likely present. The donor tested CMV seronegative, placing the donor among the 350 or so seronegative members of the cohort. A peripheral blood sample was collected from each donor, and TCR beta sequencing was performed on peripheral blood mononuclear cells. Genomic DNA was extracted from the blood cell samples with the Qiagen DNeasy Blood Extraction Kit. Sample: PBMCs. The TCR originated in a man aged 25 to 45 in good health and CMV-seronegative.

The DNA is as follows: TGTGCCTGGAGTACAGGGACGGGGTCCTACGAGCAGTACTTC. It is translated as CAWSTGTGSYEQYF. The chain joins TRBV30 to TRBJ2-7; the D region possibly corresponds to TRBD1 (6 bases align). V is cut by 2 bases and J by 1 base, and the space between the germline ends is 12 bases. The CDR3 holds 14 amino acids from the cysteine to the phenylalanine. The kept DNA is CDR3 alone, 42 bases in frame from the first base. Reading the germline V gene (reference sequence) gives CDR1 GTSNPN and CDR2 SVGIG.